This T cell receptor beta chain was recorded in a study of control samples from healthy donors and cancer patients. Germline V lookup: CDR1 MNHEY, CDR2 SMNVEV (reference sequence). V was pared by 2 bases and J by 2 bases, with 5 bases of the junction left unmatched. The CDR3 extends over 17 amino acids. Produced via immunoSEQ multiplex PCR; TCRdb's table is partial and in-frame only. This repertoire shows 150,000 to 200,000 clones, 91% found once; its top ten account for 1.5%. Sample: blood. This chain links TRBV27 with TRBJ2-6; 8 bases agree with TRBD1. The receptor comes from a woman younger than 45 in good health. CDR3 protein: CASSLQGAGPGANVLTF. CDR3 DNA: TGTGCCAGCAGTTTACAGGGGGCTGGGCCTGGGGCCAACGTCCTGACTTTC.